What follows are 7 T cell receptor beta chains derived from one specimen sequenced in a study of human T cells and chemical hapten exposure. Time point of the sample: patch test 1, 2 weeks after DPC sensitization. Documented treatment: therapeutic diphenylcyclopropenone sensitization with weekly scalp DPC. Using its own MiXCR run on the RACE reads, TCRdb lists one record per CDR3 protein. The sample carries some 120,000 distinct CDR3 sequences, 9.5% to 13% recorded once. The sample was whole blood, taken in connection with sensitization to the hapten diphenylcyclopropenone (DPC). The source of these receptors is a woman between 50 and 59 years old with alopecia areata. Some clones in this sample may be carry-over from other donors' samples.

This clonotype was found once. The chain links TRBV28 to TRBJ1-5; D is unclear. V was pared by 7 bases and J by 2 bases, with 9 bases between. In germline, CDR1 is MDHEN, CDR2 SYDVKM. CDR3 length: 13 amino acids. The CDR3 sequence is CASIANGNQPQHF. CDR3 DNA sequence: TGTGCCAGCATCGCCAATGGCAATCAGCCCCAGCATTTT.

In its sample, this clonotype was seen a few times. This chain connects TRBV11-2 to TRBJ2-3; TRBD2 matches at 13 bases. The trim removed 4 bases at V and 0 bases at J, leaving 16 bases unmatched. The CDR3 is 21 amino acids. The germline V gene has CDR1 SGHAT and CDR2 FQNNGV. CDR3 coding DNA: TGTGCCAGCAGCTCATTCACCGGAACGGGACTAGCGGGGACTAGCACAGATACGCAGTATTTT. Translated: CASSSFTGTGLAGTSTDTQYF.

This clonotype was seen at least ten times. The chain couples TRBV11-2 to TRBJ2-5; D possibly corresponds to TRBD2 (6 bases). The CDR3 consists of 15 residues. Trimming shortened V by 3 bases and J by 2 bases, and 13 bases separated the two germline ends. Looked up from germline, CDR1 is SGHAT and CDR2 is FQNNGV. The CDR3 sequence: CASSFGGILQETQYF. CDR3 coding DNA: TGTGCCAGCAGCTTTGGGGGGATACTACAAGAGACCCAGTACTTC.

This clonotype was observed at least ten times. This chain joins TRBV28 and TRBJ2-7, with TRBD1 identical over 7 bases. CDR1 is MDHEN and CDR2 is SYDVKM in the germline V gene. The CDR3 is 15 amino acids. With 4 bases clipped from V and 5 bases from J, the junction kept 11 bases outside the gene matches. The CDR3 reads CASSSQGVASDEQYF. In DNA form, the CDR3 reads TGTGCCAGCAGTTCCCAGGGGGTGGCCAGTGACGAGCAGTACTTC.

This clonotype was detected ten times or more. The chain is built from TRBV19 and TRBJ1-5, with a possible D match to TRBD1 (6 bases). Germline CDR1 and CDR2: LNHDA and SQIVND (reference sequence). Trimming stripped 10 bases from V and 5 bases from J, with 18 bases between. This CDR3 comprises 14 residues. CDR3 nucleotide sequence: TGTGCCACGGGGGGCGGATCCCAACATCAGCCCCAGCATTTT. Protein: CATGGGSQHQPQHF.

This chain joins TRBV7-2 and TRBJ2-3; D perhaps matches TRBD1 (6 bases). Trimming left V 2 bases short and J 4 bases short, with 13 bases between. The CDR3 is 15 amino acids. Germline assignment: CDR1 SGHTA and CDR2 FQGNSA. CDR3 in amino acids: CASSLLQGGPDTQYF. DNA for the CDR3: TGTGCCAGCAGCTTACTACAGGGCGGGCCAGATACGCAGTATTTT.

Comments on this clonotype: This clone may be a read error of a much larger clone one base away. The chain uses TRBV7-2 and TRBJ1-5; 7 bases agree with TRBD1. V shed 5 bases and J 4 bases; nucleotides not matched to a gene: 8. There are 15 residues in the CDR3. Germline V gene sequence: CDR1 SGHTA, CDR2 FQGNSA. The CDR3 sequence: CASSRGQVSNQPQHF. CDR3 in DNA: TGTGCCAGCAGCCGCGGACAGGTGTCAAATCAGCCCCAGCATTTT.